This T cell receptor (beta chain) was retrieved from a study of Ad26.COV2.S vaccination and SARS-CoV-2 variants. For the study at large: Intramuscular Ad26.COV2.S at 5x10^10 or 1x10^11 viral particles.

Study-wide results and caveats: Total responses of T cells may have been underestimated by the analyses of TCR breadth and depth. Following vaccination, spike-specific CD8+ and CD4+ T cell responses reportedly exhibited substantial breadth. Ad26.COV2.S recipients had broader spike-specific TCRs (P = 0.0014).

Produced via immunoSEQ multiplex PCR; TCRdb's table is partial and in-frame only. Here the sample spans some 250,000 clones, around 89% being singletons. This clone was seen just once. Its specificity is unknown. Documented treatment: around 19 received Ad26.COV2.S at low or high dose, single or two shots; about 5 received placebo; per-sample allocation not given. The study sampled participants on day 63 after the first vaccine or placebo injection. Germline CDR1 reads SNHLY; CDR2 reads FYNNEI. This CDR3 region has 11 residues. V lost 4 bases, J lost 14 bases, and 4 bases stayed unmatched. Source: peripheral blood, taken in a trial of Ad26.COV2.S vaccine versus placebo. This clonotype was sampled from a person between 18 and 60 years old who received the Ad26.COV2.S COVID-19 vaccine or a placebo. The gene calls are TRBV2 and TRBJ2-1; 8 bases are shared with TRBD2. CDR3 amino acids: CASSGAGEEFF. CDR3 bases: TGTGCCAGCAGTGGAGCGGGGGAGGAGTTCTTC.